One T cell receptor (beta chain) is described in this entry. Trimming at V came to 1 base and at J to 3 bases, leaving 13 bases not matched to a gene. The CDR3 is 18 residues long. The germline V gene has CDR1 MGHRA and CDR2 YSYEKL. The source of the sample is a study of blood T cell repertoires in COVID-19. Study at large: PBMCs, B-cell-depleted T cells, or T cells were the source of the cDNA or gDNA that made up the material.

As handled by the study authors: Scientists estimated how many nucleated cells there were by amplifying reference gene primers. The data were produced by immunoSEQ multiplex PCR, yet TCRdb's version contains in-frame clones alone and is incomplete. The DNA gave D and trimming, while V, J and clone size come from that table. The table includes a few hundred thousand clones, about 80% detected once. The sample comprised peripheral blood. The rearrangement joins TRBV4-1 to TRBJ2-3, with TRBD2 identical over 7 bases. The TCR sequence derives from a man younger than 45 who had recovered from COVID-19. CDR3 in DNA: TGCGCCAGCAGCCAAGCTAGGGGACGGGGGGTTGGGACAGATACGCAGTATTTT. Translated, it gives CASSQARGRGVGTDTQYF.